This T cell receptor beta chain was sequenced in a study of neurological immune-mediated disorders (dated by TCRdb to 2018 to 2020). For the wider study: Peripheral blood TCR-beta repertoires from patients with HTLV-I-associated myelopathy (HAM/TSP), patients with multiple sclerosis, and healthy controls were compared in the study using UMI-based sequencing. Alongside PBMC samples, the set of 80 to 130 TCR-beta libraries contained longitudinal samples, technical triplicates, and paired CD4+ and CD8+ T-cell subsets that had been sorted. Of the 65 to 70 subjects in the cohort, around 14 were HAM/TSP patients, some 35 were multiple sclerosis patients, and roughly 20 were healthy controls.

This clonotype came up many times. Its antigen specificity is not known. Qualities for individual bases were not recorded, and no much larger clone is one base off. The investigation overall reported the following: No identical CDR3 amino acid sequences were found to be shared among expanded clones across subjects, suggesting that TCR-beta repertoires were private in all groups. The highest TCR clonal expansion was observed in HAM/TSP patients, whereas the lowest was observed in MS patients, even when compared with healthy controls.

cDNA synthesis used template-switch 5'RACE with a primer carrying a 10-nucleotide random unique molecular identifier tagging each TCR transcript. Each sequencing run produced over 160 million TCR-beta sequences covering 15-18 subjects. The RNeasy kit was used to extract total RNA. The KAPA Real-time Library Amplification kit was used to amplify TCR-beta VDJ regions with primers targeting the TCR constant region and the 5'RACE anchor. Sample indexes and Illumina adaptors were added in a first PCR, and a second PCR then increased library yield. The roughly 650 bp TCR product was size-selected on a 2% E-gel SizeSelection system after Ampure bead purification. Before pooling, libraries had their quality checked on a Bioanalyzer, their concentration measured with Qubit, and their quantity determined with the Kapa Library Quantification kit. Libraries were sequenced paired-end 2 x 150 bp on an Illumina HiSeq 2500. To increase sequence diversity, roughly 24-31% phiX was spiked into each library pool. In the source study's methods: Quality-filtered reads were processed with the UMI-based MiGEC pipeline, and over 80% of raw TCR sequences were removed by the MiGEC pipeline during error correction. VDJ genes were aligned to IMGT germline references, and clonotypes were defined by unique CDR3 amino acid sequence plus V-J genes. VDJtools evaluated clonal expansion, Shannon diversity and CDR3 relatedness (CalcPairwiseDistances, ClusterSamples); CLCbio workbench built phylogenetic trees. Expanded clones were defined as having at least 8 unique UMIs, based on coefficient-of-variation modelling across technical triplicates. TCRdb reran the public reads through fastp at Q25 and MiXCR, keeping productive beta chains. Every CDR3 protein is listed once, alongside the most common genes and DNA of its rows. The V and J calls and clone size come from TCRdb's table, not from the authors' own analysis. The sample profile shows some 28,000 distinct CDR3 sequences; about 12% of them were found once. Less than 9% of the sample is held by the ten biggest clonotypes.

CDR1 and CDR2, looked up from the germline V gene (reference sequence), are LNHDA and SQIVND. V lost 1 base and J lost 1 base; the stretch between them is 11 bases long. From the cysteine through the phenylalanine, the CDR3 covers 17 amino acids. Of all the DNA, just the CDR3 is kept, 51 bases in frame from base 1. The healthy controls were volunteers from a blood bank in Maryland, USA. Unsorted PBMC libraries were generated from 2 million PBMCs stored in RNAlater at -80 °C until RNA extraction. Peripheral blood was subjected to Ficoll-Hypaque density gradient centrifugation to isolate PBMCs, which were then cryopreserved in liquid nitrogen.

This receptor was identified in a man aged 55 to 70 in good health. Sequencing was carried out using PBMCs. In this chain, TRBV19 is recombined with TRBJ2-6, with the D gene not confidently named. The CDR3 region reads CASSIGPFESGANVLTF. The base sequence is TGTGCCAGTAGTATAGGCCCCTTTGAATCTGGGGCCAACGTCCTGACTTTC.